The 18 T cell receptor beta chains below all came from one sample that was sequenced in a study of glioma-infiltrating T cells after dendritic cell vaccination. The repertoire was sequenced with immunoSEQ multiplex PCR; TCRdb's copy has only in-frame clones and lacks some. Of about 90,000 clones in the sample, about 84% were seen once. The sample was blood, taken before dendritic cell vaccination. Receptors were obtained from a human donor with glioblastoma.

The chain links TRBV29-1 to TRBJ2-1; tentative D call: TRBD1 (6 bases). Germline V lookup: CDR1 SQVTM, CDR2 ANQGSEA. The CDR3 covers 13 residues. The ends were cut back, 3 bases at V and 3 bases at J, with 9 bases in the middle. The CDR3: CSVEGAGYNEQFF. The CDR3 DNA sequence: TGCAGCGTTGAGGGGGCTGGCTACAATGAGCAGTTCTTC.

The chain employs TRBV5-1 and TRBJ2-1; 11 bases match TRBD2. Germline V CDR1 and CDR2: SGHRS, YFSETQ. The CDR3 is 16 residues long. The V gene end was trimmed by 0 bases and the J gene end by 7 bases; junction bases not matched to a gene: 6. The CDR3 is CASSLELAGVRNEQFF. CDR3 DNA: TGCGCCAGCAGCTTGGAACTAGCGGGAGTCAGAAATGAGCAGTTCTTC.

The J gene is TRBJ1-1, the V gene TRBV25-1; tentative D call: TRBD1 (5 bases). Germline V gene data show CDR1 as MGHDK and CDR2 as SYGVNS. This CDR3 is built from 13 residues. The V end lost 8 bases, the J end lost 1 base, and 11 bases lay between the germline ends. In nucleotides, the CDR3 is TGTGCCAGCCGGGGGGATGGGAACACTGAAGCTTTCTTT. As protein: CASRGDGNTEAFF.

The chain joins TRBV19 to TRBJ1-5; maybe TRBD1 (5 bases). V lost 6 bases, J lost 6 bases, and 12 bases lay in between. CDR3 length: 13 amino acids. Germline lookup yields CDR1 LNHDA and CDR2 SQIVND (reference sequence). Here the CDR3 DNA reads TGTGCCAGTAGCAGGGATGTAAGTCAGCCCCAGCATTTT. Translation gives CASSRDVSQPQHF.

The chain employs TRBV2 and TRBJ1-2; D not resolved. From germline, CDR1 is SNHLY and CDR2 FYNNEI. Trimming removed 5 bases at V and 4 bases at J, with 8 bases between. The CDR3 runs to 12 residues. Here the CDR3 reads CASSRESYGYTF. The CDR3 bases are TGTGCCAGCAGTCGCGAAAGCTATGGCTACACCTTC.

The chain recombines TRBV5-1 with TRBJ1-4, with 12 bases fitting TRBD1. Trimming at V came to 3 bases and at J to 8 bases, leaving 11 bases not matched to a gene. Per germline, CDR1 SGHRS and CDR2 YFSETQ. The CDR3 totals 17 residues. The CDR3 sequence: CASSWERDRGRKEKLFF. Written as DNA, the CDR3 is TGCGCCAGCAGCTGGGAGAGGGACAGGGGGCGCAAGGAAAAACTGTTTTTT.

The V call is TRBV6-1, the J call TRBJ2-1, with a weak D call TRBD2 (5 bases). The germline V gene has CDR1 MNHNS and CDR2 SASEGT. This CDR3 region has 14 residues. The V and J ends lost 3 bases and 5 bases respectively, with 11 bases between them. The CDR3 nucleotides are TGTGCCAGCAGTGACCTAGCAGACCACAATGAGCAGTTCTTC. Translating gives CASSDLADHNEQFF.

The gene calls are TRBV7-9 and TRBJ1-3, with D unclear. The CDR3 sequence is 13 residues long. V lost 5 bases and J 0 bases, leaving 5 bases between the germline ends. From germline, CDR1 is SEHNR and CDR2 FQNEAQ (reference sequence). This CDR3 reads CASSLISGNTIYF. The CDR3 bases are TGTGCCAGCAGCCTTATCTCTGGAAACACCATATATTTT.

A few counts support this clone. The chain combines TRBV2 with TRBJ1-2; tentatively, D is TRBD1 (5 bases). The CDR3 totals 14 residues. The V end was cut by 7 bases, the J end by 5 bases, with 17 bases between. In germline, CDR1 is SNHLY, CDR2 FYNNEI. The CDR3 loop is CASKFKDSSYGYTF. Here the CDR3 DNA reads TGTGCCAGCAAATTTAAAGACAGCTCATATGGCTACACCTTC.

DNA for the CDR3: TGTGCCAGCAGTTACCTAGGTAGCGGGACAGAAGAGACCCAGTACTTC. Translation gives CASSYLGSGTEETQYF. This chain joins TRBV6-5 and TRBJ2-5; a weak D match, TRBD2 (8 bases). The germline V and J ends were trimmed by 2 bases and 3 bases, with 16 bases remaining between them. The germline gives CDR1 MNHEY, CDR2 SVGAGI. The CDR3 runs to 16 residues.

The chain couples TRBV7-8 to TRBJ2-5; TRBD2 matches at 14 bases. Trimming removed 5 bases from V and 3 bases from J; junction bases left unmatched: 11. The CDR3 is 18 amino acids. The germline CDR1 and CDR2 sequences are SGHVS and FQNEAQ. The CDR3 spells CASSIPGLAGVAEETQYF. CDR3 nucleotides: TGTGCCAGCAGCATTCCGGGACTAGCGGGGGTCGCCGAAGAGACCCAGTACTTC.

CDR3: CASSSAGGPEAFF. The CDR3 DNA sequence: TGCGCCAGCAGCTCCGCAGGGGGCCCCGAAGCTTTCTTT. This rearrangement joins TRBV5-1 to TRBJ1-1; 8 bases are a match to TRBD1. Unmatched junction bases numbered 6, after V lost 3 bases and J lost 8 bases. Per germline, CDR1 SGHRS and CDR2 YFSETQ. CDR3 length: 13 amino acids.

This chain connects TRBV5-6 to TRBJ2-3; the match to TRBD2 covers 14 bases. Germline V lookup: CDR1 SGHDT, CDR2 YYEEEE. The length of the CDR3 is 16 residues. Trimming removed 5 bases from V and 5 bases from J; junction bases left unmatched: 7. The CDR3 protein is CASSYGTSGRGDTQYF. The CDR3 coding sequence is TGTGCCAGCAGTTACGGGACTAGCGGGAGAGGAGATACGCAGTATTTT.

The chain uses TRBV20-1 and TRBJ1-4, with TRBD1 as a possible D gene (5 bases). The length of the CDR3 is 11 residues. V lost 6 bases, J lost 10 bases, and 12 bases lay in between. Germline-derived CDR1 and CDR2 are DFQATT and SNEGSKA (reference sequence). The CDR3 nucleotides read TGCAGTGCGTTTAGACAGTTAAAACTGTTTTTT. Translated: CSAFRQLKLFF.

The chain links TRBV5-4 to TRBJ2-3; 8 bases map to TRBD2. The CDR3 length is 14 residues. V gave up 5 bases and J gave up 4 bases; unmatched junction bases: 6. Germline V gene data show CDR1 as SGHNT and CDR2 as YYREEE (reference sequence). CDR3 amino acids: CASSSRTSPDTQYF. Here the CDR3 DNA reads TGTGCCAGCAGTTCCCGGACTAGCCCAGATACGCAGTATTTT. Drawing the rest from reference TRBV5-4 and TRBJ2-3, the complete variable domain is ETGVTQSPTHLIKTRGQQVTLRCSSQSGHNTVSWYQQALGQGPQFIFQYYREEENGRGNFPPRFSGLQFPNYSSELNVNALELDDSALYLCASSSRTSPDTQYFGPGTRLTVL.

The rearrangement links TRBV7-9 to TRBJ1-2; the match to TRBD1 covers 7 bases. Trimming removed 1 base from V and 1 base from J; junction bases left unmatched: 6. The CDR3 has 16 residues. CDR1 and CDR2 from the germline V gene are SEHNR and FQNEAQ (reference sequence). CDR3 sequence: CASSLEGTALNYGYTF. The CDR3, as DNA: TGTGCCAGCAGCTTAGAAGGGACAGCACTTAACTATGGCTACACCTTC. Looking up the rest from reference TRBV7-9 and TRBJ1-2 gives the full variable domain: DTGVSQNPRHKITKRGQNVTFRCDPISEHNRLYWYRQTLGQGPEFLTYFQNEAQLEKSRLLSDRFSAERPKGSFSTLEIQRTEQGDSAMYLCASSLEGTALNYGYTFGSGTRLTVV.

This chain joins TRBV5-6 and TRBJ1-5; perhaps TRBD1 as D (6 bases). The CDR3 is made up of 16 amino acids. V lost 4 bases and J lost 2, with 16 bases in between. Germline values: CDR1 SGHDT, CDR2 YYEEEE. CDR3 sequence: CASSLLGAGGNQPQHF. The CDR3 bases are TGTGCCAGCAGCCTCTTGGGGGCGGGAGGCAATCAGCCCCAGCATTTT.

The rearrangement joins TRBV7-8 to TRBJ2-1; the D gene is possibly TRBD2 (5 bases). Per the germline V gene, CDR1 is SGHVS and CDR2 is FQNEAQ. V lost 2 bases and J 8 bases, leaving 19 bases between the germline ends. This CDR3 is 16 amino acids long. CDR3: CASSLPGKWESYEQFF. The DNA for the CDR3 is TGTGCCAGCAGCTTACCCGGGAAATGGGAGTCGTATGAGCAGTTCTTC.